This T cell receptor beta chain is from a study of T cell responses to AZD1222 COVID-19 vaccine (TCRdb year 2021). Background on the whole study: AZD1222 recipients whose second dose came at about 4 weeks and those whose second dose came at about 12 weeks were combined into one group, since spike-specific TCR depth and breadth did not differ between the two schedules. TCR sequencing covered approximately 230 trial participants: 200 to 220 given two doses of AZD1222 and about 26 given two doses of MenACWY control vaccine. Trial participants were enrolled by age into subgroups of 18-55, 56-69 and 70-plus years, and around 140, 26 and 57 TCR-sequenced participants, respectively, were included in these subgroups. Overall study outcomes, separate from this receptor: Reportedly, almost half of the unique spike-specific TCRs recognized epitopes lying outside the regions that are mutated in the B.1.351 and B.1.1.7 variants. After two AZD1222 doses, spike-specific TCR breadth and depth were significantly higher than at day 0 and than in MenACWY recipients. In the small 56-69-year group, the increase in depth fell short of significance, most likely because of low power. No day 14 peak-response samples were available, so repertoires were characterized only after the peak T cell response. Participants were mostly white British, with more females than males. The authors suggested clonal diversity may have been underestimated. The whole spike protein was spanned by vaccine-associated CD4 TCRs, and dominant responses were seen in regions 160-218 and 743-854. Conclusions about previously exposed vaccinees are limited because only six or seven AZD1222 recipients were SARS-CoV-2 seropositive at baseline.

Reading the germline V gene (reference sequence) gives CDR1 SEHNR and CDR2 FQNEAQ. Between the V and J ends, shortened by 5 bases and 6 bases respectively, the junction contains 19 bases. The CDR3 spans 15 residues, from the cysteine through the phenylalanine. Solely the CDR3 DNA is kept, with 45 bases framed from the first base. The sample's time point, from its label and the paper: baseline before first vaccination. Samples from vaccinated people were obtained from the UK trials COV001 and COV002, which included a single-blind randomized controlled phase 2/3 trial of AZD1222 (ChAdOx1 nCoV-19) in healthy adults. For TCRbeta chain sequencing, PBMC samples were collected from trial participants at day 0 and at day 28 after the second dose. The CDR3 regions of human TCRbeta chains were analyzed by immunosequencing. Regarding the original processing steps: TCRs in the repertoires were compared against a reference library of SARS-CoV-2-specific TCRs that had been generated with the MIRA antigen-specificity platform. Breadth meant the fraction of unique TCRs that were SARS-CoV-2-associated, whereas depth meant the fraction of total T cells that were SARS-CoV-2-associated. Using the MIRA data, each spike-specific TCR was mapped to the spike region that the TCR reacts to and placed in a CD4 or CD8 class. Log10-transformed breadth and depth values were compared by one-way ANOVA with Sidak's multiple comparisons tests. Imported from immuneACCESS, the table was reduced by TCRdb to in-frame sequences with V and J called. These copies leave out some clones; in studies compared against another copy, an unresolved V gene accounts for under half, and the cause of the remainder is not known. V and J calls and clone size are given by that table; D and trimming were obtained from the DNA. For this sample the table gives 110,000 to 150,000 clones, of which just over 90% were detected only once. 7.5% to 9.5% of the sample is taken by the ten largest.

On this clone: No antigen is known for it. Base qualities are not at hand, and no much larger clone is one base apart.

Here the chain combines TRBV7-9 and TRBJ1-2, and the D gene may be TRBD1, 6 bases matching. The sample here was peripheral blood, taken on day 0 of AZD1222 vaccination. This clonotype was sampled from an adult in good health. The CDR3 protein: CASSEPQGRLNGYTF. The base sequence is TGTGCCAGCAGCGAGCCCCAGGGGCGCTTGAATGGCTACACCTTC.